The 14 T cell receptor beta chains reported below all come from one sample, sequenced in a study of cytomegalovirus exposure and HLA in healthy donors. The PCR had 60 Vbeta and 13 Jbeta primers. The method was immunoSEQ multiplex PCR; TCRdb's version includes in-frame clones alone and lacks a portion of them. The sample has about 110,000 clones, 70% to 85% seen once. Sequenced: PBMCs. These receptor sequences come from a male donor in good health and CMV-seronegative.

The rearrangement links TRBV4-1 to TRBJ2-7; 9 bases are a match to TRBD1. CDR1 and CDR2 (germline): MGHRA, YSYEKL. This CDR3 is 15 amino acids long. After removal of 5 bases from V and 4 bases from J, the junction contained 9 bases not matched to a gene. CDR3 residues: CASSTPGQGVYEQYF. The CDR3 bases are TGCGCCAGCAGCACCCCGGGACAGGGAGTTTACGAGCAGTACTTC.

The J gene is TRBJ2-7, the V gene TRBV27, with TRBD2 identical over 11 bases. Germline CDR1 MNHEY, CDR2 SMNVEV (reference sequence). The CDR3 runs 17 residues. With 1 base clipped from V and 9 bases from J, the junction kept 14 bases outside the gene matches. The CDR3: CASSLLGGLAGKGRQYF. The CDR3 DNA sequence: TGTGCCAGCAGTTTATTAGGCGGACTAGCGGGTAAAGGTCGGCAGTACTTC.

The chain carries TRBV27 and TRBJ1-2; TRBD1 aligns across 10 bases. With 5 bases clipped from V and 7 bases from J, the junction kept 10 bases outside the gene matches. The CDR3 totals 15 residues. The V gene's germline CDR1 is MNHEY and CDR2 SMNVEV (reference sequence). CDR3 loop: CASSTRGTGEPGYTF. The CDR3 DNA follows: TGTGCCAGCAGTACACGCGGGACAGGGGAGCCTGGCTACACCTTC.

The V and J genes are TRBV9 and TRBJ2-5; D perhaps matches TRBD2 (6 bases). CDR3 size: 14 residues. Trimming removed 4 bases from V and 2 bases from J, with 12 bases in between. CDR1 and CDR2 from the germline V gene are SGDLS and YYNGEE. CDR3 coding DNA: TGTGCCAGCAGCTTCGGGACTCAACAAGAGACCCAGTACTTC. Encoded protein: CASSFGTQQETQYF.

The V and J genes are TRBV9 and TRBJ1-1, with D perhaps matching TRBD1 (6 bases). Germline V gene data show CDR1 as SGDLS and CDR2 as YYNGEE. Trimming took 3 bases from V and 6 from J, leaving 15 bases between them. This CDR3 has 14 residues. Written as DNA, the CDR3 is TGTGCCAGCAGCGGTGGGGGGGCGCTGGCTGAAGCTTTCTTT. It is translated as CASSGGGALAEAFF.

DNA of the CDR3: TGTGCCAGCAGTTTCGGCAGGGTGTACGAGCAGTACTTC. This codes for CASSFGRVYEQYF. This rearrangement joins TRBV27 to TRBJ2-7; the D gene is possibly TRBD1 (5 bases). V was shortened by 3 bases and J by 4 bases, with 10 bases between the two germline ends. The CDR3 is made up of 13 amino acids. Germline assignment: CDR1 MNHEY and CDR2 SMNVEV (reference sequence).

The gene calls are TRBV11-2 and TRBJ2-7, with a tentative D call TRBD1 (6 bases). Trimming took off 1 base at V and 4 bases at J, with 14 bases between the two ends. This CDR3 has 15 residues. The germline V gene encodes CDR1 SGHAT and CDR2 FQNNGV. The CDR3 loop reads CASSLGLGASYEQYF. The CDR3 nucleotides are TGTGCCAGCAGCTTAGGTCTGGGGGCAAGTTACGAGCAGTACTTC.

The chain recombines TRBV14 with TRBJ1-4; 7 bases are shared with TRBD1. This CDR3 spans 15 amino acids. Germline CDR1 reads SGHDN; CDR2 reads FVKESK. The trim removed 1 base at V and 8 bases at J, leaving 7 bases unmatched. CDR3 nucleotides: TGTGCCAGCAGCCAAGTATCGCGCAGGGGGGAAAAACTGTTTTTT. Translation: CASSQVSRRGEKLFF.

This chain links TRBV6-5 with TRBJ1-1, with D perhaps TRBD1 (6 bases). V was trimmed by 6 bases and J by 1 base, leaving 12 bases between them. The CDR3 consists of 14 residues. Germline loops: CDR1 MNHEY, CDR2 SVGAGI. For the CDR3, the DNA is TGTGCCAGCAGCCCCGGGACAAGGAACACTGAAGCTTTCTTT. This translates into CASSPGTRNTEAFF.

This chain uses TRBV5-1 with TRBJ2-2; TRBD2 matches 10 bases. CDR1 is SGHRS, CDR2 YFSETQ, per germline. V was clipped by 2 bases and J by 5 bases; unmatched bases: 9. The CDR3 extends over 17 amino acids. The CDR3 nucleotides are TGCGCCAGCAGCTTCGCCTTAGCGGGAGGAGGGACCGGGGAGCTGTTTTTT. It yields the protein CASSFALAGGGTGELFF.

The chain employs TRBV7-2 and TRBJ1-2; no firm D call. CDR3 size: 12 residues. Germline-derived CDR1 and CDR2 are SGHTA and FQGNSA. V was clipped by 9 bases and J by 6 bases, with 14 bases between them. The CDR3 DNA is TGTGCCAGAGAGGGTCCTCGTGATGGCTACACCTTC. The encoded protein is CAREGPRDGYTF.

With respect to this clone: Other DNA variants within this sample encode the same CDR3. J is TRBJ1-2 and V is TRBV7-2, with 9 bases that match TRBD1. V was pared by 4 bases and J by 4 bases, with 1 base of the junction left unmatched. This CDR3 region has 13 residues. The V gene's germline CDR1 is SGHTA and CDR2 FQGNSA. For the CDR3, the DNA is TGTGCCAGCAGCTCGACAGGGGGCTATGGCTACACCTTC. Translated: CASSSTGGYGYTF. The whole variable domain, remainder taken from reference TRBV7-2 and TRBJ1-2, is GAGVSQSPSNKVTEKGKDVELRCDPISGHTALYWYRQSLGQGLEFLIYFQGNSAPDKSGLPSDRFSAERTGGSVSTLTIQRTQQEDSAVYLCASSSTGGYGYTFGSGTRLTVV.

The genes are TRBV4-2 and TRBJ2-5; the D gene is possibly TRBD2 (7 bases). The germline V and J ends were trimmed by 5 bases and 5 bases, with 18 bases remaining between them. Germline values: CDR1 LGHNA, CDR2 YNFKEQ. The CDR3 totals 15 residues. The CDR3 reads CASSFGGPEDETQYF. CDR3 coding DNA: TGTGCCAGCAGCTTCGGGGGGCCAGAAGATGAGACCCAGTACTTC.

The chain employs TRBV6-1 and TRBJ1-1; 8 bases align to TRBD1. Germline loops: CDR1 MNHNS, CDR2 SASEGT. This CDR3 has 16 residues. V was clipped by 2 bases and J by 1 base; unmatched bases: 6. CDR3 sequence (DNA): TGTGCCAGCAGTGAATCCGCAGGGGGCGAGAACACTGAAGCTTTCTTT. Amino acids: CASSESAGGENTEAFF.